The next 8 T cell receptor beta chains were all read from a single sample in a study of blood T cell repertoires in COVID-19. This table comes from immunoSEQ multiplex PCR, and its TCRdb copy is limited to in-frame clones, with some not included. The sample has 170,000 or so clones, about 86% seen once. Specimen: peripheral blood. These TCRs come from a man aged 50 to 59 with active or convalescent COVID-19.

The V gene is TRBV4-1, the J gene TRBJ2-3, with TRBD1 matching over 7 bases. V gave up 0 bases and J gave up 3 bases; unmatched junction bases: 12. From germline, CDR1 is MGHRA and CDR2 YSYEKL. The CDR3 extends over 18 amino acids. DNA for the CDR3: TGCGCCAGCAGCCAAGAAACTTACGACAGGGTGATGACAGATACGCAGTATTTT. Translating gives CASSQETYDRVMTDTQYF.

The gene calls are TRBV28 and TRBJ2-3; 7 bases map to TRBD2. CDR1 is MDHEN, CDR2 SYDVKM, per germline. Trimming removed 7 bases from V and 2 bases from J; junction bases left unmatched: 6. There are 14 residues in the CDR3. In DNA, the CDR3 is TGTGCCAGCAAGAGGGAGCGGGACACAGATACGCAGTATTTT. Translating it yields CASKRERDTDTQYF.

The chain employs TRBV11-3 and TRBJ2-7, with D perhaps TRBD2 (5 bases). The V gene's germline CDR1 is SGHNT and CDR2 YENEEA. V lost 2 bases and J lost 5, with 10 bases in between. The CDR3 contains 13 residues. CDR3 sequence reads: CASSLTRSHEQYF. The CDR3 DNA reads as TGTGCCAGCAGCTTAACTAGGTCACACGAGCAGTACTTC.

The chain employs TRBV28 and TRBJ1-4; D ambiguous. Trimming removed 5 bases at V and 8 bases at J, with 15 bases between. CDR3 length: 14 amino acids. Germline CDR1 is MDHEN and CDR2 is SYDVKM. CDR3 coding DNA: TGTGCCAGCAGTCTACCGAGCCGAGGGGAAAAACTGTTTTTT. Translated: CASSLPSRGEKLFF.

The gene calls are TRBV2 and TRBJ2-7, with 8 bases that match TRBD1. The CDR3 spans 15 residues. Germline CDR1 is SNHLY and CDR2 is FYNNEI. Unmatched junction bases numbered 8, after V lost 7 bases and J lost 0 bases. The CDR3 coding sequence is TGTGCCAGCACATCAGACAGGGGAGCCTCCTACGAGCAGTACTTC. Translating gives CASTSDRGASYEQYF.

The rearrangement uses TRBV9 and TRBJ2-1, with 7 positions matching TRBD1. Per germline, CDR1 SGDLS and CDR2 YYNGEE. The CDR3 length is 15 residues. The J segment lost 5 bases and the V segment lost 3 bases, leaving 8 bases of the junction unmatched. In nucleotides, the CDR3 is TGTGCCAGCAGCGCCGACAGGGTTCTAAACAATGAGCAGTTCTTC. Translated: CASSADRVLNNEQFF.

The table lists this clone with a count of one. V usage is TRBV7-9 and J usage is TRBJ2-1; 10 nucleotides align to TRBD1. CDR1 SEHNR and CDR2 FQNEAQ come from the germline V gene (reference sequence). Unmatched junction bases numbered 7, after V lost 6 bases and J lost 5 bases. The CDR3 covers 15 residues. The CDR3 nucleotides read TGTGCCAGCAGTGTGGACAGGGGGGACGACAATGAGCAGTTCTTC. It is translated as CASSVDRGDDNEQFF.

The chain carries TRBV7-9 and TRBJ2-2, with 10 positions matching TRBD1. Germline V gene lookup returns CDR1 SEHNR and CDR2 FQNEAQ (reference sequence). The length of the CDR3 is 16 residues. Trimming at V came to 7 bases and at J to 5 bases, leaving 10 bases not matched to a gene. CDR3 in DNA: TGTGCCAGCAACCCACGGGACAGGGGATGGACCGGGGAGCTGTTTTTT. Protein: CASNPRDRGWTGELFF. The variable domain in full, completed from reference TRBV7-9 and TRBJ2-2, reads DTGVSQNPRHKITKRGQNVTFRCDPISEHNRLYWYRQTLGQGPEFLTYFQNEAQLEKSRLLSDRFSAERPKGSFSTLEIQRTEQGDSAMYLCASNPRDRGWTGELFFGEGSRLTVL.